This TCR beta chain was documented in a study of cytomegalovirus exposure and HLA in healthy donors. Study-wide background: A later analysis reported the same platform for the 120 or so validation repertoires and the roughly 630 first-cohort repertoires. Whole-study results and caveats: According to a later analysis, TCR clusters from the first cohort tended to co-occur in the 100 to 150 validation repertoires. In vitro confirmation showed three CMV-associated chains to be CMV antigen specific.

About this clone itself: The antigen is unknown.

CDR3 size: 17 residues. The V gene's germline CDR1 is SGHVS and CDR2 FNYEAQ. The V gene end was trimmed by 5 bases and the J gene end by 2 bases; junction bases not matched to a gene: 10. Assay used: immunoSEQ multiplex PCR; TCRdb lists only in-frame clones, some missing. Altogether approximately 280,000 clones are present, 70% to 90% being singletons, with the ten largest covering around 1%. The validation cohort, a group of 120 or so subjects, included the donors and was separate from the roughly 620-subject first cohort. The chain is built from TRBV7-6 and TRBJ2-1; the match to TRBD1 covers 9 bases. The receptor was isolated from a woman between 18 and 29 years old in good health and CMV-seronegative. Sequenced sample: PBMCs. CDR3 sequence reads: CASSQTGTGFPYNEQFF. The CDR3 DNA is TGTGCCAGCAGCCAAACCGGGACAGGGTTCCCCTACAATGAGCAGTTCTTC.